The clone carrying this T cell receptor (beta chain) was detected only a few times. The junction and the germline gene differ at one end; a read error may be behind it. CDR3 length: 14 amino acids. CDR1 is SGHAT and CDR2 is FQNNGV in the germline V gene. The data stem from a study of tumor-infiltrating lymphocytes in primary liver carcinoma. Without any cell sorting, roughly 17-31 mg of bulk tissue yielded co-extracted RNA and DNA. The template, 450 to 650 ng total RNA, yielded TCR beta cDNA made with a constant-region primer. TCR beta libraries came from three nested multiplex PCR rounds using slightly modified ARM-PCR. The first two PCR rounds used TRBV1-TRBV30 forward primers with a C-beta reverse primer, around 10 cycles each. TCRdb used MiXCR to reprocess the multiplex PCR reads, holding one entry per CDR3 protein. The sample includes roughly 120,000 distinct CDR3 sequences, under 65% of them seen just once.

Sequencing was performed on liver tumor tissue from sampling region 3. Indicated subset: tumor region T3, left-lateral pole. V and J are TRBV11-2 and TRBJ2-3, with TRBD2 as a possible D gene (6 bases). The receptor was isolated from a woman aged 55-69 years with primary liver carcinoma and hepatitis B virus infection. As DNA, the CDR3 is TGTGCCAGTAGCTTAGGGACTAGCACAGATACGCAGTATTTT. It codes for CASSLGTSTDTQYF. Supplemented by reference TRBV11-2 and TRBJ2-3, the full variable domain reads EAGVAQSPRYKIIEKRQSVAFWCNPISGHATLYWYQQILGQGPKLLIQFQNNGVVDDSQLPKDRFSAERLKGVDSTLKIQPAKLEDSAVYLCASSLGTSTDTQYFGPGTRLTVL.